The 27 T cell receptor beta chains below were found in one sample sequenced in a study of shared clonotypes between healthy human individuals. Libraries were prepared by immunoSEQ multiplex PCR; TCRdb keeps only in-frame clonotypes and omits some of them. This sample carries over 2 million clones, about 94% of them seen once, and the ten largest clones take 1.1%. As defined, naive CD8 cells were CD45RO-negative and positively selected for CCR7, with terminally differentiated effector memory CD45RA+ cells excluded. Sequencing was performed on naive CD8+ T cells sorted from blood. The source of these receptors is a young man in good health.

This clone was found a few times. V usage is TRBV4-1 and J usage is TRBJ1-6; D call uncertain. Looked up from germline, CDR1 is MGHRA and CDR2 is YSYEKL. The CDR3 covers 16 residues. V was clipped by 0 bases and J by 10 bases, with 16 bases between them. The CDR3 DNA is TGCGCCAGCAGCCAAGAGCCTACGGAATTAGGCTCACCCCTCCACTTT. It yields the protein CASSQEPTELGSPLHF.

This clone was found once. The V call is TRBV6-1, the J call TRBJ1-2; no reliable D call. In germline, CDR1 is MNHNS, CDR2 SASEGT. This CDR3 spans 16 amino acids. Trimming removed 2 bases from V and 0 bases from J, with 13 bases in between. As DNA, the CDR3 is TGTGCCAGCAGTGAATATCACAGAGACCCTAACTATGGCTACACCTTC. Amino acids: CASSEYHRDPNYGYTF.

Comments on this clone: Other DNA sequences of this sample code for an identical CDR3. The rearrangement uses TRBV6-5 and TRBJ2-7; D is perhaps TRBD2 (6 bases). Germline CDR1 MNHEY, CDR2 SVGAGI. Trimming took off 2 bases at V and 3 bases at J, with 8 bases between the two ends. CDR3 length: 13 residues. The chain's CDR3 is CASSYGTLYEQYF. The CDR3 coding sequence is TGTGCCAGCAGTTACGGGACTCTCTACGAGCAGTACTTC.

This sequence joins TRBV6-5 and TRBJ2-7; TRBD2 matches 11 bases. Germline V gene lookup returns CDR1 MNHEY and CDR2 SVGAGI. J lost 3 bases, V lost 4 bases, and 5 bases had no gene match. This CDR3 contains 15 residues. The CDR3, as DNA: TGTGCCAGCAGTTCTAGCGGGGGGAGTTTCTACGAGCAGTACTTC. Its protein product is CASSSSGGSFYEQYF.

Comment on this clone: This sample includes further DNA sequences coding for the same CDR3. J is TRBJ1-2 and V is TRBV27; 8 nucleotides agree with TRBD1. V lost 3 bases to trimming and J lost 6 bases; unmatched junction nucleotides: 6. This CDR3 has 14 amino acids. Looked up from germline, CDR1 is MNHEY and CDR2 is SMNVEV (reference sequence). DNA of the CDR3: TGTGCCAGCAGTTTCACGGGGACAGGTGATGGCTACACCTTC. This codes for CASSFTGTGDGYTF.

Comments on this clone: This sample includes further DNA sequences coding for the same CDR3. The chain combines TRBV13 with TRBJ2-7; TRBD2 matches at 8 bases. CDR1 is PRHDT, CDR2 FYEKMQ, per germline (reference sequence). The CDR3 is 15 amino acids. V shed 1 base and J 1 base; nucleotides not matched to a gene: 3. This CDR3 is CASSLAGGGSYEQYF. DNA of the CDR3: TGTGCCAGCAGCTTAGCCGGCGGGGGGTCCTACGAGCAGTACTTC.

This rearrangement joins TRBV7-9 to TRBJ1-2; TRBD1 agrees at 11 bases. The germline gives CDR1 SEHNR, CDR2 FQNEAQ (reference sequence). The CDR3 length is 16 residues. V shed 5 bases, J shed 5 bases, and the junction held 10 bases outside the gene matches. The CDR3 sequence is CASSQTGTGGGYGYTF. In DNA, the CDR3 is TGTGCCAGCAGCCAGACTGGGACAGGGGGAGGATATGGCTACACCTTC.

This chain links TRBV5-1 with TRBJ1-2, with D hard to call. CDR3 length: 14 residues. Germline CDR1 reads SGHRS; CDR2 reads YFSETQ. V was pared by 0 bases and J by 1 base, with 7 bases between. CDR3 sequence reads: CASSLGTFNYGYTF. Written as DNA, the CDR3 is TGCGCCAGCAGCTTGGGGACGTTTAACTATGGCTACACCTTC.

V gene TRBV9 combines with J gene TRBJ2-5; TRBD1 is a possible D gene (6 bases). Deletions cut 3 bases from V and 3 bases from J, with 12 bases between. The CDR3 sequence is 14 residues long. Germline CDR1 is SGDLS and CDR2 is YYNGEE. CDR3 sequence: CASSAIHREETQYF. CDR3 nucleotide sequence: TGTGCCAGCAGCGCCATACACAGGGAAGAGACCCAGTACTTC.

This chain connects TRBV27 to TRBJ2-2; 12 bases are shared with TRBD2. CDR1 is MNHEY and CDR2 is SMNVEV in the germline V gene (reference sequence). J was trimmed by 6 bases and V by 6 bases; bases with no gene match: 5. The CDR3 consists of 15 residues. As DNA, the CDR3 is TGTGCCAGCAGCCGGACTAGCGGGATCTCCGGGGAGCTGTTTTTT. Protein: CASSRTSGISGELFF.

This rearrangement joins TRBV7-9 to TRBJ1-3; D is possibly TRBD1 (6 bases). The germline V and J ends were trimmed by 4 bases and 0 bases, with 10 bases remaining between them. This CDR3 contains 15 residues. Germline V gene data show CDR1 as SEHNR and CDR2 as FQNEAQ (reference sequence). CDR3 in amino acids: CASSSTGGSGNTIYF. The CDR3 region has the DNA TGTGCCAGCAGCTCGACAGGAGGCTCTGGAAACACCATATATTTT.

The rearrangement uses TRBV2 and TRBJ2-3, with 9 bases lining up with TRBD2. The germline gives CDR1 SNHLY, CDR2 FYNNEI. The V gene end was trimmed by 3 bases and the J gene end by 2 bases; junction bases not matched to a gene: 3. The CDR3 loop spans 15 amino acids. The CDR3 reads CASSEERGATDTQYF. The CDR3 DNA reads TGTGCCAGCAGTGAGGAGCGGGGGGCCACAGATACGCAGTATTTT.

The chain has TRBV15 and TRBJ2-2; D not resolved. The CDR3 runs 13 residues. The V end was cut by 0 bases, the J end by 6 bases, with 5 bases between. CDR1 is LNHNV, CDR2 YYDKDF, per germline (reference sequence). Written as DNA, the CDR3 is TGTGCCACCAGCAGAGATCCCCCCGGGGAGCTGTTTTTT. It encodes CATSRDPPGELFF.

J is TRBJ1-1 and V is TRBV29-1; 10 nucleotides align to TRBD1. CDR3 length equals 15 residues. Germline CDR1 is SQVTM and CDR2 is ANQGSEA. V was pared by 8 bases and J by 4 bases, with 13 bases of the junction left unmatched. CDR3 in amino acids: CSSLSTGGAGTEAFF. CDR3 nucleotide sequence: TGCAGCTCCTTATCGACAGGGGGCGCGGGCACTGAAGCTTTCTTT.

The J gene is TRBJ2-5, the V gene TRBV29-1, with TRBD1 as a possible D gene (5 bases). In germline, CDR1 is SQVTM, CDR2 ANQGSEA. V lost 3 bases and J lost 1, with 15 bases in between. This CDR3 has 15 amino acids. The CDR3 DNA follows: TGCAGCGTTGATTCTCAGGGCGAATCCCAAGAGACCCAGTACTTC. Translated: CSVDSQGESQETQYF.

This clone was found a few times. Distinct nucleotide sequences in the sample also encode this CDR3. The V call is TRBV5-1, the J call TRBJ2-7; D is possibly TRBD2 (5 bases). Trimming took off 0 bases at V and 1 base at J, with 5 bases between the two ends. The CDR3 covers 13 residues. Germline loops: CDR1 SGHRS, CDR2 YFSETQ. The CDR3 reads CASSLVASYEQYF. As DNA, the CDR3 is TGCGCCAGCAGCTTGGTAGCGTCCTACGAGCAGTACTTC.

This clone was seen a single time. J is TRBJ2-5 and V is TRBV5-1, with 9 bases identical to TRBD2. This CDR3 is built from 16 residues. Germline-derived CDR1 and CDR2 are SGHRS and YFSETQ. Germline trimming cut 1 base from V and 5 bases from J; bases unmatched to any gene: 9. The CDR3 sequence: CASSLLRGGAGETQYF. The DNA of the CDR3 is TGCGCCAGCAGCTTGCTACGCGGGGGGGCCGGGGAGACCCAGTACTTC.

The chain recombines TRBV11-2 with TRBJ2-7, with 12 positions matching TRBD1. V dropped 5 bases and J dropped 0; count of bases not matched to a gene: 11. CDR3 length: 18 amino acids. CDR1 is SGHAT, CDR2 FQNNGV, per germline. CDR3 nucleotide sequence: TGTGCCAGCAGCCCAGTCCCGGGACAGGGGGCGAGCTCCTACGAGCAGTACTTC. Translation: CASSPVPGQGASSYEQYF.

J is TRBJ2-4 and V is TRBV29-1; perhaps D is TRBD1 or TRBD2 (6 bases each). Germline V CDR1 and CDR2: SQVTM, ANQGSEA. Trimming shortened V by 1 base and J by 6 bases, and 10 bases separated the two germline ends. The CDR3 length is 13 residues. CDR3 amino acids: CSVEAGAGNIQYF. CDR3 nucleotides: TGCAGCGTTGAAGCGGGGGCGGGAAACATTCAGTACTTC.

The chain has TRBV7-8 and TRBJ2-1, with D tentatively TRBD2 (6 bases). This CDR3 region has 15 residues. V was clipped by 1 base and J by 5 bases, with 12 bases between them. Germline CDR1 and CDR2: SGHVS and FQNEAQ. CDR3 nucleotide sequence: TGTGCCAGCAGCTTAGGTGCGGGGACCCACAATGAGCAGTTCTTC. Protein: CASSLGAGTHNEQFF.

The gene calls are TRBV20-1 and TRBJ2-7; D is unresolved. The V gene lost 5 bases and the J gene lost 6 bases, with 11 bases spanning the gap. This CDR3 is built from 11 residues. The V gene's germline CDR1 is DFQATT and CDR2 SNEGSKA (reference sequence). The CDR3 loop reads CSALTGVEQYF. The CDR3 coding sequence is TGCAGTGCTCTCACTGGGGTCGAGCAGTACTTC.

The J gene is TRBJ2-7, the V gene TRBV4-3; 12 bases match TRBD2. The CDR3 runs to 17 residues. After removal of 1 base from V and 7 bases from J, the junction contained 11 bases not matched to a gene. Germline CDR1 and CDR2: LGHNA and YSLEER. This CDR3 reads CASSQGTSGTTLREQYF. CDR3 nucleotide sequence: TGCGCCAGCAGCCAAGGGACTAGCGGGACAACCCTCCGGGAGCAGTACTTC.

The CDR3 DNA sequence: TGTGCCAGCAGTTACGGGGACACCTCCTACGAGCAGTACTTC. Translating it yields CASSYGDTSYEQYF. The chain links TRBV11-2 to TRBJ2-7; tentative D call: TRBD1 (6 bases). The germline CDR1 and CDR2 sequences are SGHAT and FQNNGV. Trimming took off 6 bases at V and 0 bases at J, with 12 bases between the two ends. CDR3 size: 14 residues.

The chain joins TRBV19 to TRBJ2-7; 10 bases agree with TRBD1. Germline CDR1 is LNHDA and CDR2 is SQIVND (reference sequence). The trim removed 5 bases at V and 7 bases at J, leaving 8 bases unmatched. This CDR3 is 14 amino acids long. In nucleotides, the CDR3 is TGTGCCAGTAGTGTCCGGGACAGGGGACAAGAGCAGTACTTC. Encoded protein: CASSVRDRGQEQYF.

The chain uses TRBV4-1 and TRBJ1-1; D is perhaps TRBD1 (6 bases). Between the trimmed V and J ends, which lost 0 bases and 1 base, there was a span of 15 bases. This CDR3 spans 17 amino acids. The V gene's germline CDR1 is MGHRA and CDR2 YSYEKL. The CDR3 coding sequence is TGCGCCAGCAGCCAAGATCGGGGGCTGACTTCGAACACTGAAGCTTTCTTT. Its translation is CASSQDRGLTSNTEAFF.

V is TRBV4-3 and J is TRBJ2-7, with 13 bases fitting TRBD2. The CDR3 consists of 16 residues. V lost 0 bases to trimming and J lost 5 bases; unmatched junction nucleotides: 4. CDR1 and CDR2 (germline): LGHNA, YSLEER. The CDR3 is CASSQELTSGRDEQYF. The CDR3 DNA follows: TGCGCCAGCAGCCAAGAATTAACTAGCGGGAGGGACGAGCAGTACTTC.

V usage is TRBV6-5 and J usage is TRBJ1-2; 7 bases agree with TRBD1. With 10 bases clipped from V and 4 bases from J, the junction kept 12 bases outside the gene matches. The germline CDR1 and CDR2 sequences are MNHEY and SVGAGI. The CDR3 extends over 14 amino acids. CDR3 residues: CATRQGAVGYGYTF. Here the CDR3 DNA reads TGTGCCACGCGACAGGGAGCCGTCGGCTATGGCTACACCTTC.